The clone carrying this T cell receptor beta chain was seen a single time. At one end the junction does not follow the germline gene, possibly because of a read error. The same CDR3 also results from other DNA sequences found in this sample. The record originates from a study of shared T cell receptors in the human thymus. The CDR3 runs to 16 residues. Germline V CDR1 and CDR2: SGHTS, YDEGEE. Assay used: immunoSEQ multiplex PCR; TCRdb lists only in-frame clones, some missing. The sample has hundreds of thousands of clones, around 93% seen once. This sequence was found in a human donor. Sequenced sample: thymocytes. The chain has TRBV5-8 and TRBJ2-2; possibly TRBD2 for D (5 bases). The CDR3: CASSLEGPPNTGELFF. CDR3 DNA sequence: TGTGCCAGCAGCTTAGAGGGCCCCCCTAACACCGGAGAGCTGTTTTTT.